These 15 T cell receptor beta chains share one sample of origin, sequenced in a study of cytomegalovirus exposure and HLA in healthy donors (TCRdb year 2017). Library preparation used the immunoSEQ multiplex PCR assay. The multiplex PCR relied on a mix of 60 forward primers for TCR Vbeta segments and 13 reverse primers for TCR Jbeta segments. In TCRdb, the immuneACCESS table is reduced to in-frame sequences with V and J assigned. These tables do not hold every clone; where another copy was compared, an unresolved V gene accounts for under half, and the others remain unexplained. This sample is represented by 75,000 to 80,000 clones; around 82% of them were singletons. About 1.1% of the sample lies in the top ten. The specimen sequenced was PBMCs. The receptors were sampled from a male donor in good health and CMV-seronegative.

The V and J genes are TRBV2 and TRBJ2-2, with TRBD1 matching 11 bases. This CDR3 has 15 amino acids. The V gene end was trimmed by 8 bases and the J gene end by 5 bases; junction bases not matched to a gene: 7. CDR1 is SNHLY and CDR2 is FYNNEI in the germline V gene. CDR3 sequence (DNA): TGTGCCAGCCGAGAGGGGACAGGGGGGACCGGGGAGCTGTTTTTT. This gives the protein CASREGTGGTGELFF.

This chain links TRBV5-1 with TRBJ2-7, with 12 positions matching TRBD1. The CDR3 has 14 residues. The V and J ends lost 6 bases and 10 bases, in that order; junction bases with no gene match: 11. From germline, CDR1 is SGHRS and CDR2 YFSETQ. The CDR3, as DNA: TGCGCCAGCAACGAGGGACAGGGGGCAAATCCTCAGTACTTC. It encodes CASNEGQGANPQYF.

The DNA of the CDR3 is TGTGCCAGCAGCCGTAACGTGGAGAGCAGCGAGCAGTACTTC. Protein product: CASSRNVESSEQYF. The V and J genes are TRBV4-2 and TRBJ2-7; D unclear. Germline CDR1 LGHNA, CDR2 YNFKEQ. Trimming left V 4 bases short and J 6 bases short, with 16 bases between. The CDR3 runs 14 residues.

The V and J genes are TRBV27 and TRBJ2-4; 8 positions match TRBD2. The CDR3 length is 14 residues. Trimming removed 6 bases from V and 7 bases from J; junction bases left unmatched: 8. Germline CDR1 is MNHEY and CDR2 is SMNVEV (reference sequence). The CDR3, as DNA: TGTGCCAGCAGACCGGGACTAGTATCTAACATTCAGTACTTC. Protein: CASRPGLVSNIQYF.

This clone has only one observation. This chain links TRBV5-1 with TRBJ2-1; TRBD1 aligns across 7 bases. J was trimmed by 4 bases and V by 0 bases; bases with no gene match: 7. The CDR3 is 16 residues long. CDR1 is SGHRS, CDR2 YFSETQ, per germline. The CDR3 region has the DNA TGCGCCAGCAGCTTGGTCCGGGACAGTAAATACAATGAGCAGTTCTTC. This encodes CASSLVRDSKYNEQFF. Supplemented by reference TRBV5-1 and TRBJ2-1, the full variable domain reads KAGVTQTPRYLIKTRGQQVTLSCSPISGHRSVSWYQQTPGQGLQFLFEYFSETQRNKGNFPGRFSGRQFSNSRSEMNVSTLELGDSALYLCASSLVRDSKYNEQFFGPGTRLTVL.

This clone was observed a few times. The rearrangement joins TRBV20-1 to TRBJ1-2; D perhaps matches TRBD1 (6 bases). The CDR3 totals 11 residues. Germline CDR1 DFQATT, CDR2 SNEGSKA (reference sequence). V was shortened by 4 bases and J by 5 bases, with 8 bases between the two germline ends. The CDR3: CSATGDYGYTF. CDR3 nucleotide sequence: TGCAGTGCTACAGGGGATTATGGCTACACCTTC.

This clone came up a few times. J is TRBJ1-2 and V is TRBV19, with D uncertain. Trimming removed 5 bases at V and 5 bases at J, with 12 bases between. The CDR3 consists of 13 residues. The germline V gene has CDR1 LNHDA and CDR2 SQIVND (reference sequence). DNA for the CDR3: TGTGCCAGTAGTTCACAGCTTACTTATGGCTACACCTTC. It encodes CASSSQLTYGYTF. The full variable domain, rest sourced from reference TRBV19 and TRBJ1-2, is DGGITQSPKYLFRKEGQNVTLSCEQNLNHDAMYWYRQDPGQGLRLIYYSQIVNDFQKGDIAEGYSVSREKKESFPLTVTSAQKNPTAFYLCASSSQLTYGYTFGSGTRLTVV.

The CDR3 nucleotides are TGTGCCAGCTCACCCGCCGGGACAGGGGCAGATACGCAGTATTTT. It codes for CASSPAGTGADTQYF. V is TRBV18 and J is TRBJ2-3, with 10 bases identical to TRBD1. Germline V CDR1 and CDR2: KGHSH, LQKENI. This CDR3 contains 15 residues. V lost 3 bases, J lost 4 bases, and 4 bases stayed unmatched. Full variable domain (outside the CDR3, taken from reference TRBV18 and TRBJ2-3): NAGVMQNPRHLVRRRGQEARLRCSPMKGHSHVYWYRQLPEEGLKFMVYLQKENIIDESGMPKERFSAEFPKEGPSILRIQQVVRGDSAAYFCASSPAGTGADTQYFGPGTRLTVL.

This clone appeared once. This chain links TRBV10-3 with TRBJ2-6; 9 nucleotides line up with TRBD1. J was trimmed by 0 bases and V by 8 bases; bases with no gene match: 5. Germline CDR1 and CDR2: ENHRY and SYGVKD. The length of the CDR3 is 16 residues. CDR3 bases: TGTGCCATCCGACAGGGGGATCCCTCTGGGGCCAACGTCCTGACTTTC. Residues: CAIRQGDPSGANVLTF.

This clone came up once. The chain employs TRBV7-2 and TRBJ2-5, with 7 bases that match TRBD2. The V and J ends lost 5 bases and 7 bases, in that order; junction bases with no gene match: 19. This CDR3 contains 17 residues. Per germline, CDR1 SGHTA and CDR2 FQGNSA. CDR3 in amino acids: CASSRLMGGSFIGTQYF. In DNA, the CDR3 is TGTGCCAGCAGCCGCCTCATGGGCGGGAGCTTCATTGGGACCCAGTACTTC.

The gene calls are TRBV6-6 and TRBJ2-2, with 8 bases identical to TRBD2. The CDR3 consists of 13 residues. The germline V gene has CDR1 MNHNY and CDR2 SVGAGI (reference sequence). V was clipped by 8 bases and J by 10 bases; unmatched bases: 9. CDR3 DNA sequence: TGTGCCAGCTTAGCGGGAATGATAGAGGAGCTGTTTTTT. Translation gives CASLAGMIEELFF.

The chain uses TRBV5-1 and TRBJ1-2; D may be TRBD1 (6 bases). The germline CDR1 and CDR2 sequences are SGHRS and YFSETQ. Trimming stripped 4 bases from V and 3 bases from J, with 13 bases between. CDR3 size: 14 residues. DNA of the CDR3: TGCGCCAGCAGCCTTGATCGGACAGACTATGGCTACACCTTC. Residues: CASSLDRTDYGYTF.

V is TRBV29-1 and J is TRBJ2-5; possibly TRBD1 for D (6 bases). Trimming pared 0 bases from V and 2 bases from J, leaving 10 bases between. Germline CDR1 is SQVTM and CDR2 is ANQGSEA. There are 14 residues in the CDR3. For the CDR3, the DNA is TGCAGCGTTGAAGATCCAGGGGAGCAAGAGACCCAGTACTTC. This gives the protein CSVEDPGEQETQYF.

The V call is TRBV6-5, the J call TRBJ1-2; possible D gene TRBD1, 5 bases. The CDR3 consists of 13 residues. Germline assignment: CDR1 MNHEY and CDR2 SVGAGI. V lost 5 bases, J lost 7 bases, and 14 bases lay in between. The CDR3 loop is CASSRDSGGGYTF. The DNA for the CDR3 is TGTGCCAGCAGTCGCGATTCGGGGGGTGGCTACACCTTC.

The CDR3 loop reads CSVVLVSLTGFHGYTF. The CDR3 DNA reads TGCAGCGTTGTTCTTGTATCCCTGACCGGGTTCCATGGCTACACCTTC. The chain links TRBV29-1 to TRBJ1-2; no definite D call. There are 16 residues in the CDR3. V was cut by 4 bases and J by 6 bases, with 24 bases left in between. From germline, CDR1 is SQVTM and CDR2 ANQGSEA.